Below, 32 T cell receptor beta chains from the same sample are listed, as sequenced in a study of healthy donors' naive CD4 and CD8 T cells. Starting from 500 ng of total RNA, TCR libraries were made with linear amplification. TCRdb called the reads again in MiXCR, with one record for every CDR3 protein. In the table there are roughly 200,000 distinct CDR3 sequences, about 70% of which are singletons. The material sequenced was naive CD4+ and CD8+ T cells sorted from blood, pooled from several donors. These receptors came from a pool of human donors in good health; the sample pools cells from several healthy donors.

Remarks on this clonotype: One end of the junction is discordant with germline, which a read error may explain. In DNA, the CDR3 is TGTGCCTGGAGTCCGGGGGGCACTGAGGCTTTCTTT. Translating it yields CAWSPGGTEAFF. The chain has TRBV30 and TRBJ1-1, with TRBD1 as a possible D gene (6 bases). The CDR3 is made up of 12 amino acids. Germline CDR1 and CDR2: GTSNPN and SVGIG (reference sequence).

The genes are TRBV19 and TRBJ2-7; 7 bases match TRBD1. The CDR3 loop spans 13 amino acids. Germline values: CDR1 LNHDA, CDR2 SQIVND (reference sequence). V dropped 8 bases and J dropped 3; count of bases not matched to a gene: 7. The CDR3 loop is CASSETGYYEQYF. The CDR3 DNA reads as TGTGCCAGTTCGGAGACAGGGTACTACGAGCAGTACTTC.

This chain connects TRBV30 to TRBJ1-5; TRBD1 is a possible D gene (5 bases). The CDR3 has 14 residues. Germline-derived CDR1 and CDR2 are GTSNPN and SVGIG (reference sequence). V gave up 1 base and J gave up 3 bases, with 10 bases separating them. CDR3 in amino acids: CAWSGSQVNQPQHF. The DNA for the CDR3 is TGTGCCTGGAGTGGTTCACAGGTCAATCAGCCCCAGCATTTT.

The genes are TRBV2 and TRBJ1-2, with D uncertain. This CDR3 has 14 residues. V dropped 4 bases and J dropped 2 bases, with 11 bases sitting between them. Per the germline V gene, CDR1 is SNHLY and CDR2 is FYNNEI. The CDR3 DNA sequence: TGTGCCAGCAGTGGGGTACGACCCAACTATGGCTACACCTTC. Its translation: CASSGVRPNYGYTF.

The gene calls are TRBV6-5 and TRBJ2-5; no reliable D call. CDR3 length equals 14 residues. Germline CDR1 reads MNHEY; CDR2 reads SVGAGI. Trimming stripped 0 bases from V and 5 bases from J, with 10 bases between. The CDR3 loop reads CASSYSGRTETQYF. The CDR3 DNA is TGTGCCAGCAGTTACTCGGGCAGGACGGAGACCCAGTACTTC.

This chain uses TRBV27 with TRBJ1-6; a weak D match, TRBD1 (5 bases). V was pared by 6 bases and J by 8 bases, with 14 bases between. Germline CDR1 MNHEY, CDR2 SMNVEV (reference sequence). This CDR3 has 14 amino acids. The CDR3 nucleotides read TGTGCCAGCAGCCTAGCCCCAGGGCATTCACCCCTCCACTTT. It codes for CASSLAPGHSPLHF.

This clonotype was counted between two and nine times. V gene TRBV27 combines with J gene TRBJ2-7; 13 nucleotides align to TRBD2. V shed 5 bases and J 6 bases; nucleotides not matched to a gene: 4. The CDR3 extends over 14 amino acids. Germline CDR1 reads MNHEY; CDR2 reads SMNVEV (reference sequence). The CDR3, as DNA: TGTGCCAGCAGTACTAGCGGGAGGGCGGCCGAGCAGTACTTC. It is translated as CASSTSGRAAEQYF.

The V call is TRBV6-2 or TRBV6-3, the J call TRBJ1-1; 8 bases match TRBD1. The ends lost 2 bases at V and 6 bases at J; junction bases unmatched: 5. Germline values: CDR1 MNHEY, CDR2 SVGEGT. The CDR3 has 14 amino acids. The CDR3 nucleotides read TGTGCCAGCAGTTACCTGGACAGGGTAGCTGAAGCTTTCTTT. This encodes CASSYLDRVAEAFF.

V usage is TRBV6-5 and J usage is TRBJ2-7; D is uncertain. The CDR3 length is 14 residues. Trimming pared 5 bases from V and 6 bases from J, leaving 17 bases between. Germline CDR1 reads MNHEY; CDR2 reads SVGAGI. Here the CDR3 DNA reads TGTGCCAGCAGTCCAGAATCAAGCGCGGCCGAGCAGTACGTC. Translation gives CASSPESSAAEQYV.

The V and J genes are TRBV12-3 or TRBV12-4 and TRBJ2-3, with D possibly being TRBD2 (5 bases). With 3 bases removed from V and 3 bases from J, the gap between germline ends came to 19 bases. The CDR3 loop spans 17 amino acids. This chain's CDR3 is CASSFVRTPEETDTQYF. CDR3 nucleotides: TGTGCCAGCAGTTTTGTCCGGACTCCCGAGGAGACAGATACGCAGTATTTT.

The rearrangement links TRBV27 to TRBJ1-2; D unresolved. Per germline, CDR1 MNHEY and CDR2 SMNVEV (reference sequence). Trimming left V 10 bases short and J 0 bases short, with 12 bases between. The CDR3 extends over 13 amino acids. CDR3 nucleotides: TGTGCCACGGCCTCCAGAGCTAACTATGGCTACACCTTC. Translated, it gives CATASRANYGYTF.

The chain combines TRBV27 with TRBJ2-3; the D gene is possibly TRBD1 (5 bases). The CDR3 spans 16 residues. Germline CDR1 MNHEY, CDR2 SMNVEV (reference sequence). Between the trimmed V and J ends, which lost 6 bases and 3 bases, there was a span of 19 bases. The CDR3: CASSRTLGQGTDTQYF. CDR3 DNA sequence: TGTGCCAGCAGCCGAACATTAGGGCAGGGAACAGATACGCAGTATTTT.

The CDR3 protein is CASSYSGADSPLHF. In DNA, the CDR3 is TGTGCCAGCAGTTACTCGGGAGCCGATTCACCCCTCCACTTT. J is TRBJ1-6 and V is TRBV6-6; D gene uncertain. V was pared by 0 bases and J by 8 bases, with 8 bases between. CDR3 length: 14 amino acids. CDR1 and CDR2 (germline): MNHNY, SVGAGI (reference sequence).

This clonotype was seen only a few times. The CDR3 sequence: CATSRDRGRTGGWETQYF. DNA of the CDR3: TGTGCCACCAGCAGAGATAGAGGAAGAACAGGGGGCTGGGAGACCCAGTACTTC. The chain combines TRBV15 with TRBJ2-5; 9 bases fit TRBD1. V shed 0 bases, J shed 5 bases, and the junction held 13 bases outside the gene matches. This CDR3 contains 18 residues. Germline CDR1 is LNHNV and CDR2 is YYDKDF (reference sequence). Supplemented by reference TRBV15 and TRBJ2-5, the full variable domain reads DAMVIQNPRYQVTQFGKPVTLSCSQTLNHNVMYWYQQKSSQAPKLLFHYYDKDFNNEADTPDNFQSRRPNTSFCFLDIRSPGLGDTAMYLCATSRDRGRTGGWETQYFGPGTRLLVL.

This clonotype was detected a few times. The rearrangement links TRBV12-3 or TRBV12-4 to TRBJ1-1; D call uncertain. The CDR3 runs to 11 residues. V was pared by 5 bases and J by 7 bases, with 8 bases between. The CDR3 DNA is TGTGCCAGCAGTGGGCAGATTGAAGCTTTCTTT. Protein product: CASSGQIEAFF.

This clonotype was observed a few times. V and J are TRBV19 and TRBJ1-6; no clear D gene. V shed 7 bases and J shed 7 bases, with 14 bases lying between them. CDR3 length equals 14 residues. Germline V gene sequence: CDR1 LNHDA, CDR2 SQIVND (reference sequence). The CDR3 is CASTPGGRNSPLHF. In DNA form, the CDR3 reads TGTGCCAGTACCCCTGGAGGCAGGAATTCACCCCTCCACTTT. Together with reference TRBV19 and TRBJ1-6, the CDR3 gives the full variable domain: DGGITQSPKYLFRKEGQNVTLSCEQNLNHDAMYWYRQDPGQGLRLIYYSQIVNDFQKGDIAEGYSVSREKKESFPLTVTSAQKNPTAFYLCASTPGGRNSPLHFGNGTRLTVT.

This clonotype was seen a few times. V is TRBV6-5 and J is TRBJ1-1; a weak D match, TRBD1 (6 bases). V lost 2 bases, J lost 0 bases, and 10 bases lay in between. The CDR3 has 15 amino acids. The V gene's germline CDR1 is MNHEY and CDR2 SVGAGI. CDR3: CASSYVDRMNTEAFF. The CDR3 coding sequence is TGTGCCAGCAGTTACGTTGACAGGATGAACACTGAAGCTTTCTTT.

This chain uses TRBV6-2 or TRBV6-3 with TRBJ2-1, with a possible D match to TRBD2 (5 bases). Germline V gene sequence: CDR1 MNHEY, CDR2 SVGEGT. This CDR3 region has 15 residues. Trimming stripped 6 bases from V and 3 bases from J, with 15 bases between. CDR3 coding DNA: TGTGCCAGCAGCTATCCGGGGAGAAACTACAATGAGCAGTTCTTC. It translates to CASSYPGRNYNEQFF.

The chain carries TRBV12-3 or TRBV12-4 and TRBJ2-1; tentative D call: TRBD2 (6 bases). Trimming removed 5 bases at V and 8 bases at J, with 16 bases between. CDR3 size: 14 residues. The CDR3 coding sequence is TGTGCCAGCAGTCCCCTCCCGACTAGACATGAGCAGTTCTTC. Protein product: CASSPLPTRHEQFF.

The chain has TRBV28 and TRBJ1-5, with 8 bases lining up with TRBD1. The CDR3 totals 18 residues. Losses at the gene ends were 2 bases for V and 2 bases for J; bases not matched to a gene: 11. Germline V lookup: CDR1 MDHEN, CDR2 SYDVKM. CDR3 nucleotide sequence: TGTGCCAGCAGTTTAACGACAGGGGAGTATCTAGGCAATCAGCCCCAGCATTTT. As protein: CASSLTTGEYLGNQPQHF.

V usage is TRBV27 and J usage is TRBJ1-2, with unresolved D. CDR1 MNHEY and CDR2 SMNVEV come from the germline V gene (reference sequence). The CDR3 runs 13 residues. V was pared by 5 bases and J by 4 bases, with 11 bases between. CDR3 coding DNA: TGTGCCAGCAGTAAAGGGAGGGTCTATGGCTACACCTTC. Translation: CASSKGRVYGYTF.

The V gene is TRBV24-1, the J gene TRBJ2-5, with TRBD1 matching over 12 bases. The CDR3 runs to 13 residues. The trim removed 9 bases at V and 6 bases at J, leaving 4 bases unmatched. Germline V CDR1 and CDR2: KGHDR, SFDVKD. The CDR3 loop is CATGTGGSKTQYF. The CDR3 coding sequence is TGTGCCACCGGGACAGGGGGCTCGAAGACCCAGTACTTC.

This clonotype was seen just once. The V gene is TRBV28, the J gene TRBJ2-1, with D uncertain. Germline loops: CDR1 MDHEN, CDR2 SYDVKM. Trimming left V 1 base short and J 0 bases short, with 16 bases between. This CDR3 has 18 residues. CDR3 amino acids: CASSLYTGVTSSYNEQFF. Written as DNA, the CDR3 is TGTGCCAGCAGTTTATACACGGGCGTAACAAGCTCCTACAATGAGCAGTTCTTC.

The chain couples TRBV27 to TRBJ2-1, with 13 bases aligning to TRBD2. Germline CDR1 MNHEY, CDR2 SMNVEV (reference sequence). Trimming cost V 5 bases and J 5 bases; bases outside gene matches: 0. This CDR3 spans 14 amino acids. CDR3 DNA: TGTGCCAGCAGTGGGACTAGCGGGGACAATGAGCAGTTCTTC. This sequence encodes CASSGTSGDNEQFF.

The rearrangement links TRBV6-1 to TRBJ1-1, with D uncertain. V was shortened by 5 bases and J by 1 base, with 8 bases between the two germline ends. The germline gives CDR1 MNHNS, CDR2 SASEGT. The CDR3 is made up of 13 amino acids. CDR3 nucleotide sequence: TGTGCCAGCAGTCCTATTAGGAACACTGAAGCTTTCTTT. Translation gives CASSPIRNTEAFF.

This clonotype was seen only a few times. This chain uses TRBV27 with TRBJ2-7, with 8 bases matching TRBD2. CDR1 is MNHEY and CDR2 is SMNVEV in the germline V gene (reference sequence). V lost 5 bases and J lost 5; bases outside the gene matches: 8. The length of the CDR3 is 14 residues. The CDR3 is CASSPYPTSDEQYF. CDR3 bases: TGTGCCAGCAGTCCCTACCCGACTAGCGACGAGCAGTACTTC.

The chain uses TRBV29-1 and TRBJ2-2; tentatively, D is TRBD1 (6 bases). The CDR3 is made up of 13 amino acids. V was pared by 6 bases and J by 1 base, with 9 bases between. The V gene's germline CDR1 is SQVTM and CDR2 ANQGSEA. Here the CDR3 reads CSVDRQNTGELFF. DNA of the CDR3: TGCAGCGTCGACAGGCAGAACACCGGGGAGCTGTTTTTT.

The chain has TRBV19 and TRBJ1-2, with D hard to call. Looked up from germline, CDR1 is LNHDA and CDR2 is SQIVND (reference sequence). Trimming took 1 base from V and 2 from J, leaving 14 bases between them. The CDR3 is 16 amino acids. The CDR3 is CASSIAADRPNYGYTF. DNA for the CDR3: TGTGCCAGTAGTATAGCGGCAGATCGGCCCAACTATGGCTACACCTTC.

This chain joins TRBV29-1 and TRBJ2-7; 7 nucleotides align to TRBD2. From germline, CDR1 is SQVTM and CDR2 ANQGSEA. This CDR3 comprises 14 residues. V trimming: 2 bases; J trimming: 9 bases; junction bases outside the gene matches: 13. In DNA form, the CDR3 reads TGCAGCGTTGAACTCACGCGGGAGTCCCCCAGGCAGTACTTC. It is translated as CSVELTRESPRQYF.

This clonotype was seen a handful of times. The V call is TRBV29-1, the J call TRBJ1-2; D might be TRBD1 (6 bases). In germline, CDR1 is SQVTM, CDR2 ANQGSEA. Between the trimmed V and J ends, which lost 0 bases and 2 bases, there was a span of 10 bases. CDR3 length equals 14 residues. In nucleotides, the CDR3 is TGCAGCGTTGAAGATCAGGGGCGGAACTATGGCTACACCTTC. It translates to CSVEDQGRNYGYTF.

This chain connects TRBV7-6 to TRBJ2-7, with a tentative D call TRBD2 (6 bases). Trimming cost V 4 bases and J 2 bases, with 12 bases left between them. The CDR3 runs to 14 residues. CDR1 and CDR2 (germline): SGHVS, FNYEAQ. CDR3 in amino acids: CASSWGGETYEQYF. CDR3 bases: TGTGCCAGCAGCTGGGGCGGGGAGACCTACGAGCAGTACTTC.

CDR3 sequence reads: CSVDLPGSPGTEAFF. The CDR3 DNA is TGCAGCGTTGACCTGCCAGGGAGCCCGGGTACTGAAGCTTTCTTT. The chain employs TRBV29-1 and TRBJ1-1; D is possibly TRBD1 (5 bases). From germline, CDR1 is SQVTM and CDR2 ANQGSEA. There are 15 residues in the CDR3. The V end was cut by 3 bases, the J end by 5 bases, with 19 bases between.